The source of this T cell receptor (beta chain) is a study of beta chain features in type 1 diabetes. For this clone: Its antigen is still unknown.

Study conclusions and caveats: A greater similarity of naive, central memory and Treg TCRB repertoires was seen among patients than among healthy donors. Insertion counts at VDJ junctions were lower in type 1 diabetes patients, who also showed more deletions there. Within each of all four CD4+ subsets, Type 1 diabetes patients had TCRB CDR3s that were moderately but significantly shorter.

The whole isolated RNA underwent reverse transcription, so sequencing captured expressed TCRB transcripts. Sequencing was performed with immunoSEQ multiplex PCR; in TCRdb, only in-frame clones are kept and a portion is missing. The sample has some 150,000 clones; approximately 12% are singletons. This CDR3 spans 14 amino acids. Per the germline V gene, CDR1 is SGDLS and CDR2 is YYNGEE. V was pared by 0 bases and J by 8 bases, with 14 bases between. Isolation of CD4+ naive, central memory, regulatory and stem cell-like memory cells was achieved by sorting via CD45RO/CCR7/CD25/CD127/CD95/CD27. What was sequenced was central memory CD4+ T cells from blood. This clonotype was sampled from a man aged 18 to 30 in good health. The chain links TRBV9 to TRBJ1-1; no reliable D call. The CDR3: CASSVAAQAVEAFF. The CDR3 nucleotides are TGTGCCAGCAGCGTAGCGGCTCAGGCCGTCGAAGCTTTCTTT.